The text below deals with one T cell receptor (beta chain). Its antigen is unknown. These data come from a study of vaccination effects on CD4 cells after COVID-19. The overall study: Convalescent patients (n = two) were sampled 16 days and one week prevaccination. Wells each received around 2.2 million PBMC, cultured with 10 IU/ml IL-2 and about 10 ug/ml peptides. Study-wide results and limits: In the study, convalescent patients were few, and early post-infection timepoints were absent.

Sequencing was performed with immunoSEQ multiplex PCR; in TCRdb, only in-frame clones are kept and a portion is missing. This repertoire shows about 45,000 clones, roughly four fifths found once; its top ten account for approximately 8.6%. The authors isolated CD4+ T cells after roughly 10 days of culture. Confirmation by PCR established that the person had SARS-CoV-2 infection between March and December 2020. V dropped 0 bases and J dropped 3 bases, with 8 bases sitting between them. Per germline, CDR1 SGHRS and CDR2 YFSETQ. The CDR3 extends over 14 amino acids. The sample consisted of CD4+ T cells from PBMCs cultured without peptide, taken before COVID-19 vaccination. This TCR derives from a human donor who had a prior SARS-CoV-2 infection. V and J are TRBV5-1 and TRBJ2-3; D might be TRBD2 (5 bases). The CDR3 bases are TGCGCCAGCAGCTTGGGCCGGACTACAGATACGCAGTATTTT. Its protein is CASSLGRTTDTQYF.